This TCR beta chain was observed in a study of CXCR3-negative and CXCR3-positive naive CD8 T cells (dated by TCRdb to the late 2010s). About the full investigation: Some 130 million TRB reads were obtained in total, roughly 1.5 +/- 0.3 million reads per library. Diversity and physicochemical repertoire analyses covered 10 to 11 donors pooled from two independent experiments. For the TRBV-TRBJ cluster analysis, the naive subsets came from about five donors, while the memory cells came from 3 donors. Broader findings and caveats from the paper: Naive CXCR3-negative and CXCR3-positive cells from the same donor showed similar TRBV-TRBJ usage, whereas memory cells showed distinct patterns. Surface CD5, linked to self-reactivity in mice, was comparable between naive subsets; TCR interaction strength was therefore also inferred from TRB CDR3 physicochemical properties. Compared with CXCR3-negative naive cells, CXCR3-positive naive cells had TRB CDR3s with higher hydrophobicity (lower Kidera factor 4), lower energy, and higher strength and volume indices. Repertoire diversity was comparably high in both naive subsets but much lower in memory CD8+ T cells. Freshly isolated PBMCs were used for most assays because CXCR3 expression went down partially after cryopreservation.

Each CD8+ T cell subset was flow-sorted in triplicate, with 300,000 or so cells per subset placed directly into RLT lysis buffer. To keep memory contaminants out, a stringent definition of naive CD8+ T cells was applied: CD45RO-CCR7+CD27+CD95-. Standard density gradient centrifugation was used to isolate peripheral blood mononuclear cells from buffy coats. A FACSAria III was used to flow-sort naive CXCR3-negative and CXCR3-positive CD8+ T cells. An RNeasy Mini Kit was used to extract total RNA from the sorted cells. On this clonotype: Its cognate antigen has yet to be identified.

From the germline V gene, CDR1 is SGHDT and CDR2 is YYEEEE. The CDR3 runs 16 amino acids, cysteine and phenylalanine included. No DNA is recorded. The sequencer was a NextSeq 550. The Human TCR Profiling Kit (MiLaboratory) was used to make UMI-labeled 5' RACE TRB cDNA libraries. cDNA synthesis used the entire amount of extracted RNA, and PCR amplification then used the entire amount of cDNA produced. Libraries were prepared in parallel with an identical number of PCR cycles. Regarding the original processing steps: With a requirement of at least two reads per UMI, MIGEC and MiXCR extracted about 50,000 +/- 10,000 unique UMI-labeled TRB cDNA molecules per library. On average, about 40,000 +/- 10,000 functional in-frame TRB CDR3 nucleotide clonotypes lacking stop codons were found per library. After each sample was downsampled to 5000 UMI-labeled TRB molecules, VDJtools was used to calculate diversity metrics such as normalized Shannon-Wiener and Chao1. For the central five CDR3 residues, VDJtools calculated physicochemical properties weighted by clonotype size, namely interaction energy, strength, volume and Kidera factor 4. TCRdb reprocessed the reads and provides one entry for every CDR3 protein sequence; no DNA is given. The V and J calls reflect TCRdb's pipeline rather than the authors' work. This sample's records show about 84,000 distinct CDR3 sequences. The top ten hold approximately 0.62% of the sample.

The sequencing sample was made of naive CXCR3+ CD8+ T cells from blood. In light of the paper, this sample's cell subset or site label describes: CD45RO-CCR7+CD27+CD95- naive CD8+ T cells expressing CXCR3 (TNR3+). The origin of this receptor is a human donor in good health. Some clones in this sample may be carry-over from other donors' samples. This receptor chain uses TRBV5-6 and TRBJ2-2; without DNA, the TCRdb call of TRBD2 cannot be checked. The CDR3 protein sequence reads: CASSFRFTSSTGELFF.